This entry lists 26 T cell receptor beta chains sequenced from one sample in a study of T cell changes during pregnancy in multiple sclerosis (dated by TCRdb to the late 2010s). Receptor libraries were prepared by the immunoSEQ multiplex PCR assay. The source is immuneACCESS, and TCRdb retained only in-frame sequences with V and J called. Part of the clones is not carried over; for the studies checked, unresolved V genes explain less than half of this, and the remainder is unexplained. Counted in this sample were under 45,000 clones; about 88% of them appeared once. In total, the top ten clones hold roughly 4% of the sample. The sequencing used CD8+ T cells from peripheral blood mononuclear cells, collected in the first trimester of pregnancy. These receptors came from a female donor with multiple sclerosis, enrolled in a pregnancy study.

This clone was observed a few times. The V gene is TRBV6-1, the J gene TRBJ2-3, with TRBD2 matching over 8 bases. The CDR3 covers 16 residues. The V segment lost 0 bases and the J segment 0 bases; nucleotides outside the gene matches: 2. The germline V gene has CDR1 MNHNS and CDR2 SASEGT. The DNA for the CDR3 is TGTGCCAGCAGTGAAGCGGCGGGGGGAAGCACAGATACGCAGTATTTT. It translates to CASSEAAGGSTDTQYF.

This sequence joins TRBV6-4 and TRBJ2-2; 8 nucleotides line up with TRBD1. The germline V gene encodes CDR1 MRHNA and CDR2 SNTAGT. V shed 3 bases and J 3 bases; nucleotides not matched to a gene: 3. The CDR3 runs to 15 residues. The CDR3 loop reads CASSETGGHTGELFF. The DNA for the CDR3 is TGTGCCAGCAGTGAAACAGGGGGACACACCGGGGAGCTGTTTTTT.

The rearrangement uses TRBV7-9 and TRBJ1-5; TRBD1 agrees at 9 bases. The CDR3 runs to 17 residues. The germline CDR1 and CDR2 sequences are SEHNR and FQNEAQ (reference sequence). V lost 5 bases, J lost 0 bases, and 8 bases stayed unmatched. The CDR3 here is CASSQDRGRDSNQPQHF. CDR3 nucleotide sequence: TGTGCCAGCAGCCAGGACAGGGGAAGGGATAGCAATCAGCCCCAGCATTTT. The full variable domain, with the rest looked up from reference TRBV7-9 and TRBJ1-5, is DTGVSQNPRHKITKRGQNVTFRCDPISEHNRLYWYRQTLGQGPEFLTYFQNEAQLEKSRLLSDRFSAERPKGSFSTLEIQRTEQGDSAMYLCASSQDRGRDSNQPQHFGDGTRLSIL.

The chain joins TRBV2 to TRBJ1-5, with D unclear. Trimming shortened V by 1 base and J by 11 bases, and 18 bases separated the two germline ends. CDR1 and CDR2 from the germline V gene are SNHLY and FYNNEI. The CDR3 totals 15 residues. The CDR3 DNA sequence: TGTGCCAGCAGTGAAGGCGGGCCTCGCGGCACGGCCCAGCATTTT. Residues: CASSEGGPRGTAQHF. Filled out from reference TRBV2 and TRBJ1-5, the complete variable domain reads EPEVTQTPSHQVTQMGQEVILRCVPISNHLYFYWYRQILGQKVEFLVSFYNNEISEKSEIFDDQFSVERPDGSNFTLKIRSTKLEDSAMYFCASSEGGPRGTAQHFGDGTRLSIL.

The chain carries TRBV29-1 and TRBJ1-2; D remains unclear. V lost 6 bases to trimming and J lost 4 bases, with 18 bases between them. The CDR3 covers 14 residues. CDR1 SQVTM and CDR2 ANQGSEA come from the germline V gene. The CDR3 DNA reads as TGCAGCGTGATACAGCCGAATACTTTCTATGGCTACACCTTC. This translates into CSVIQPNTFYGYTF.

This clone occurred a few times. The chain recombines TRBV27 with TRBJ2-7; TRBD1 matches at 8 bases. In germline, CDR1 is MNHEY, CDR2 SMNVEV (reference sequence). The CDR3 runs 13 residues. Unmatched junction bases numbered 5, after V lost 6 bases and J lost 4 bases. CDR3 sequence: CASRGQGGYEQYF. CDR3 DNA sequence: TGTGCCAGCAGAGGACAGGGTGGTTACGAGCAGTACTTC.

This clone has just a few counts. This rearrangement joins TRBV19 to TRBJ1-6; tentative D call: TRBD1 (6 bases). The CDR3 has 14 residues. Looked up from germline, CDR1 is LNHDA and CDR2 is SQIVND (reference sequence). Trimming removed 5 bases at V and 3 bases at J, with 8 bases between. CDR3 coding DNA: TGTGCCAGTAGTTGGGGGCTCTATAATTCACCCCTCCACTTT. Translation gives CASSWGLYNSPLHF.

This rearrangement joins TRBV27 to TRBJ1-3; 8 nucleotides agree with TRBD1. This CDR3 is built from 16 residues. Germline-derived CDR1 and CDR2 are MNHEY and SMNVEV (reference sequence). V was pared by 5 bases and J by 0 bases, with 6 bases of the junction left unmatched. CDR3 coding DNA: TGTGCCAGCAGTGGGACAGGCCGAACCTCTGGAAACACCATATATTTT. As protein: CASSGTGRTSGNTIYF.

V gene TRBV7-6 combines with J gene TRBJ2-7; 7 nucleotides line up with TRBD1. Looked up from germline, CDR1 is SGHVS and CDR2 is FNYEAQ. The CDR3 is 16 amino acids. The V gene end was trimmed by 4 bases and the J gene end by 3 bases; junction bases not matched to a gene: 12. The CDR3 region has the DNA TGTGCCAGCAGCTCAGAACTTCAACGGGACAGCTACGAGCAGTACTTC. Translation: CASSSELQRDSYEQYF.

This sequence joins TRBV5-1 and TRBJ2-7; 7 bases map to TRBD2. The CDR3 sequence is 14 residues long. Germline CDR1 SGHRS, CDR2 YFSETQ. V lost 6 bases, J lost 1 base, and 7 bases stayed unmatched. CDR3 sequence reads: CASKQSSGSYEQYF. CDR3 in DNA: TGCGCCAGCAAACAGTCTAGCGGATCCTACGAGCAGTACTTC.

This clone has only a few counts. The V gene is TRBV6-5, the J gene TRBJ2-3, with 10 bases identical to TRBD2. Germline V gene sequence: CDR1 MNHEY, CDR2 SVGAGI. The junction had 1 base not matched to a gene; V was cut back by 5 bases and J by 2 bases. This CDR3 is built from 14 residues. CDR3 sequence: CASSSGGATDTQYF. CDR3 bases: TGTGCCAGCAGTAGCGGGGGGGCCACAGATACGCAGTATTTT.

The V call is TRBV6-4, the J call TRBJ2-5; TRBD1 aligns across 7 bases. The end of the DNA fits TRBJ2-7 better, so the J call may be wrong. CDR3 length: 16 residues. Germline lookup yields CDR1 MRHNA and CDR2 SNTAGT. This CDR3 reads CASSENGGDSSYEQYF. The CDR3 DNA sequence: TGTGCCAGCAGTGAAAATGGTGGGGACAGCTCCTACGAGCAGTACTTC.

The DNA of the CDR3 is TGTGCCAGCAGCTTTGGGTGGGGAGGAGGTCGAAATGAGCAGTTCTTC. Translating it yields CASSFGWGGGRNEQFF. This chain joins TRBV5-6 and TRBJ2-1, with D possibly matching TRBD2 (6 bases). Germline CDR1 and CDR2: SGHDT and YYEEEE. Deletions cut 2 bases from V and 7 bases from J, with 19 bases between. The CDR3 is made up of 16 amino acids.

The V call is TRBV5-4, the J call TRBJ2-5; maybe TRBD1 (6 bases). Trimming left V 4 bases short and J 3 bases short, with 10 bases between. This CDR3 is 13 amino acids long. Germline assignment: CDR1 SGHNT and CDR2 YYREEE (reference sequence). Here the CDR3 DNA reads TGTGCCAGCAGCCAGGACAGTGAAGAGACCCAGTACTTC. The encoded protein is CASSQDSEETQYF.

The sample holds a few counts of this clone. CDR3 nucleotides: TGCGCCAGCAGCCAAGAATTCCAGGGGACCTCGAGATCCTATGGCTACACCTTC. It specifies CASSQEFQGTSRSYGYTF. The rearrangement links TRBV4-3 to TRBJ1-2; possibly TRBD1 for D (6 bases). V lost 0 bases to trimming and J lost 4 bases, with 21 bases between them. CDR3 length: 18 amino acids. The germline gives CDR1 LGHNA, CDR2 YSLEER.

The V gene is TRBV30, the J gene TRBJ1-1, with TRBD1 matching 7 bases. The CDR3 length is 11 residues. V dropped 8 bases and J dropped 5; count of bases not matched to a gene: 5. The germline V gene encodes CDR1 GTSNPN and CDR2 SVGIG (reference sequence). In DNA, the CDR3 is TGTGCCAGAACAGGGGTTACTGAAGCTTTCTTT. Translating gives CARTGVTEAFF.

V gene TRBV9 combines with J gene TRBJ1-2; maybe TRBD1 (5 bases). The CDR3 is 13 amino acids. Germline V gives CDR1 SGDLS, CDR2 YYNGEE. Trimming took 3 bases from V and 4 from J, leaving 10 bases between them. CDR3 in DNA: TGTGCCAGCAGCGCAGGGTCTAGCTATGGCTACACCTTC. Protein: CASSAGSSYGYTF.

Turning to this clone: This CDR3 fails to terminate in the conserved phenylalanine or tryptophan, so it likely reflects a read error. The limits of the CDR3 on the DNA are not certain, so only TCRdb's listed CDR3 is given. The CDR3 spells CASSNTGAMATPLG. This sequence joins TRBV7-9 and TRBJ1-2; the D call of TRBD1 is as the table states it, not checked on the DNA. The CDR3 region is 14 residues in length, termini included. Germline CDR1 SEHNR, CDR2 FQNEAQ (reference sequence).

The table lists this clone with a count of one. The genes are TRBV4-3 and TRBJ2-7, with D perhaps TRBD1 (5 bases). The CDR3 is 14 residues long. V was trimmed by 0 bases and J by 3 bases, leaving 9 bases between them. From germline, CDR1 is LGHNA and CDR2 YSLEER. The CDR3 loop reads CASSQDRVNYEQYF. The CDR3, as DNA: TGCGCCAGCAGCCAAGACAGGGTTAACTACGAGCAGTACTTC.

V usage is TRBV7-9 and J usage is TRBJ1-1; D gene unclear. There are 13 residues in the CDR3. The V end was cut by 0 bases, the J end by 5 bases, with 7 bases between. From germline, CDR1 is SEHNR and CDR2 FQNEAQ (reference sequence). The CDR3 DNA reads TGTGCCAGCAGCTTAGCACGAGGGACTGAAGCTTTCTTT. Translated, it gives CASSLARGTEAFF.

The chain combines TRBV2 with TRBJ2-7; 9 nucleotides match TRBD1. There are 14 residues in the CDR3. Germline trimming cut 7 bases from V and 3 bases from J; bases unmatched to any gene: 7. CDR1 is SNHLY and CDR2 is FYNNEI in the germline V gene. The CDR3 region is CASTPQGADYEQYF. DNA for the CDR3: TGTGCCAGCACCCCACAGGGGGCTGACTACGAGCAGTACTTC. The entire variable domain, with the rest obtained from reference TRBV2 and TRBJ2-7, is as follows: EPEVTQTPSHQVTQMGQEVILRCVPISNHLYFYWYRQILGQKVEFLVSFYNNEISEKSEIFDDQFSVERPDGSNFTLKIRSTKLEDSAMYFCASTPQGADYEQYFGPGTRLTVT.

The J gene is TRBJ2-3, the V gene TRBV11-2; TRBD1 aligns across 7 bases. The germline V gene encodes CDR1 SGHAT and CDR2 FQNNGV. V shed 1 base and J 2 bases; nucleotides not matched to a gene: 6. The CDR3 has 16 amino acids. The CDR3 protein is CASSLGQGAHTDTQYF. The CDR3 DNA reads as TGTGCCAGCAGCTTAGGACAGGGCGCACACACAGATACGCAGTATTTT.

The V and J genes are TRBV1 and TRBJ2-7; the table's TRBD2 call for D was not verified on the DNA. TRBV1 is a pseudogene segment. The CDR3 is made up of 15 amino acids. The DNA for the CDR3 is TGCACCAGCAGCCATAACCTAGCGGAGGAATACGAGCAGTACTTC. This sequence encodes CTSSHNLAEEYEQYF.

This clone has a single count. Relative to the germline gene, one junction end is altered; a read error may explain this. V usage is TRBV5-6 and J usage is TRBJ1-2, with a tentative D call TRBD1 (5 bases). There are 14 residues in the CDR3. Per the germline V gene, CDR1 is SGHDT and CDR2 is YYEEEE. In nucleotides, the CDR3 is TGTGCCAGCAGCTTGGGCAGGACACTATATGGCCACACCTTC. This encodes CASSLGRTLYGHTF.

This chain uses TRBV18 with TRBJ2-7; the match to TRBD1 covers 8 bases. Germline CDR1 reads KGHSH; CDR2 reads LQKENI. The junction had 12 bases not matched to a gene; V was cut back by 5 bases and J by 6 bases. This CDR3 comprises 15 residues. Written as DNA, the CDR3 is TGTGCCAGCTCATCCTTACAGGGGGTTGAAGTCGAGCAGTACTTC. Amino acid sequence: CASSSLQGVEVEQYF.

The V and J genes are TRBV9 and TRBJ2-1, with 7 bases lining up with TRBD2. The ends lost 3 bases at V and 0 bases at J; junction bases unmatched: 6. Looked up from germline, CDR1 is SGDLS and CDR2 is YYNGEE. The CDR3 loop spans 16 amino acids. The CDR3 sequence is CASSGAGGSSYNEQFF. The CDR3 DNA is TGTGCCAGCAGCGGGGCCGGGGGGAGCTCCTACAATGAGCAGTTCTTC.